This record looks at one T cell receptor beta chain sequence and its context. CDR1 is SGHRS and CDR2 is YFSETQ in the germline V gene. The V and J ends lost 4 bases and 0 bases respectively, with 10 bases between them. This CDR3 has 15 amino acids. The data are from a study of blood T cell repertoires in COVID-19. Study-level background: Specimens from acute and convalescent COVID-19 originated in the United States, Italy and Spain. T cells, B-cell-depleted T cells, or PBMCs provided the cDNA or gDNA that served as material.

As processed by the authors: Amplified reference gene primers provided the basis for estimating nucleated cell counts. Libraries were prepared by immunoSEQ multiplex PCR; TCRdb keeps only in-frame clonotypes and omits some of them. D and trimming were read from the DNA, whereas the V and J calls and clone size are those reported in that table. The sample contains 73,000 or so clones, over 70% of which appear only once. The TCR was taken from a man in his 60s with acute or convalescent COVID-19. V usage is TRBV5-1 and J usage is TRBJ2-2; D may be TRBD2 (6 bases). Sequencing was done on a sample of peripheral blood. CDR3 in DNA: TGCGCCAGCAGCCCCGGGACTCCGAACACCGGGGAGCTGTTTTTT. It codes for CASSPGTPNTGELFF.